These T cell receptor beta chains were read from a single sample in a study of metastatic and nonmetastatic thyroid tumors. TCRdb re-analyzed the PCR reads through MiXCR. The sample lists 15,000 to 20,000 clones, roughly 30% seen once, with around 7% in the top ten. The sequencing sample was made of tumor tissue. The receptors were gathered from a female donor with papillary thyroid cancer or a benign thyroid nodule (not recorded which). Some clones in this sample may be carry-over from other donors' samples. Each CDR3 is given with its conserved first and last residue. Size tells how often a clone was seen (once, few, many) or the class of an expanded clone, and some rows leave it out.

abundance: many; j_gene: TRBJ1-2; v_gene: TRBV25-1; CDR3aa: CASSELGIYGYTF
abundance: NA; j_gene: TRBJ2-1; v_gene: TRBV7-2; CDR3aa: CASSTPTGLDEQFF
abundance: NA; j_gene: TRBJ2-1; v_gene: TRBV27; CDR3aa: CASSLSGSLNEQFF
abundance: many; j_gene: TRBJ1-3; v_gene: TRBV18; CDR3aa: CASSPKTVGNTIYF
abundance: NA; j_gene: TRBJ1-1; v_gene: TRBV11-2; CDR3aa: CASSLYLPPPANTEAFF
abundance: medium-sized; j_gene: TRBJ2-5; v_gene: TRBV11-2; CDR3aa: CASSYGTAKETQYF
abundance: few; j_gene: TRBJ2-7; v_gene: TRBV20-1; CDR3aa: CSALTSPSLEQYF
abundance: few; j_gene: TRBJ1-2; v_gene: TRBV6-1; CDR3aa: CASSEDRDVLGYTF
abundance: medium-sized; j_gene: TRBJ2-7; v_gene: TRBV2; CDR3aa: CASSERLVEQYF
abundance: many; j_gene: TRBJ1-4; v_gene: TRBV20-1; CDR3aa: CSATTGLNEKLFF
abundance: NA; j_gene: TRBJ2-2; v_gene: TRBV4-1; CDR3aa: CASSQPWTGTGELFF
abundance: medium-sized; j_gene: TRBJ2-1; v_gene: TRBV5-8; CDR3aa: CASSLAGGASEQFF
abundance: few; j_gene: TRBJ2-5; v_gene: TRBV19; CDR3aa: CASSHGLAGGETQYF
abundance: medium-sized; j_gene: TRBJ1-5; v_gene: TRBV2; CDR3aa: CASSEGGFYSNQPQHF
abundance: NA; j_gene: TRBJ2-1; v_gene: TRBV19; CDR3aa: CASSPLTGDPQFF
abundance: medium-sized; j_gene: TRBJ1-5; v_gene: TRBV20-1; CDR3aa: CSARPPDRVWGNQPQHF